Sequencing of this T cell receptor (beta chain) was carried out in a study of OX40 agonist ivuxolimab in advanced cancers. About the study: Patients received intravenous ivuxolimab every 2 weeks at 0.01 to 10 mg/kg.

Sampling of blood occurred at baseline, cycle 4 day 1, and cycle 7 day 1. Profiled with immunoSEQ multiplex PCR; TCRdb holds only in-frame clones, not every one. Of about 83,000 clones in the sample, roughly 80% are singletons; the top ten hold under 8%. Points from the study as a whole: Among T cells, CD8+ cells averaged more expanded clones than CD4+ cells. Partial responders at 0.1-3.0 mg/kg showed near-lowest clonal expansion.

Comment on this clone: Its specificity is not known.

CDR1 and CDR2 from the germline V gene are SGHNT and YENEEA. The CDR3 is made up of 16 amino acids. V shed 5 bases, J shed 1 base, and the junction held 9 bases outside the gene matches. The source of this sequence is an adult with an advanced solid tumor such as melanoma, head and neck, liver or kidney cancer. Sample: CD4+ or CD8+ T cells sorted from blood, taken in a trial of the OX40 agonist ivuxolimab. The rearrangement joins TRBV11-3 to TRBJ1-1, with TRBD1 matching 8 bases. DNA of the CDR3: TGTGCCAGCAGCCCCCGACAGGGGAGTGGGAACACTGAAGCTTTCTTT. Translated: CASSPRQGSGNTEAFF.